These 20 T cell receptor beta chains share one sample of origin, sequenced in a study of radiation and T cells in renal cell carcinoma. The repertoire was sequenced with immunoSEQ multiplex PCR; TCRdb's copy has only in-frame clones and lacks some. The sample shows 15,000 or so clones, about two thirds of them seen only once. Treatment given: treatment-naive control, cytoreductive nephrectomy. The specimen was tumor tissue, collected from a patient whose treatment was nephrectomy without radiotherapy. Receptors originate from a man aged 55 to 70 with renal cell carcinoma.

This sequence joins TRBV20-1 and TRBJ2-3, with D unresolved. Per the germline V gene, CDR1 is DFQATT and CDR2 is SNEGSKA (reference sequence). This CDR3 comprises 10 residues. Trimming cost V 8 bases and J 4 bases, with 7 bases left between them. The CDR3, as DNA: TGCAGTCTAGGCCCAGATACGCAGTATTTT. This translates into CSLGPDTQYF.

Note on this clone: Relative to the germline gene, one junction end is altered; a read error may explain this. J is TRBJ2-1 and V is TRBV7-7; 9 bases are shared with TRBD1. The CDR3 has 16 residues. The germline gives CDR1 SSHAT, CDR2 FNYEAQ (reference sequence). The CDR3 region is CASSLEPGQGWNEQFF. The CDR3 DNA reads TGTGCTAGCAGCTTAGAACCGGGACAGGGTTGGAATGAGCAGTTCTTC.

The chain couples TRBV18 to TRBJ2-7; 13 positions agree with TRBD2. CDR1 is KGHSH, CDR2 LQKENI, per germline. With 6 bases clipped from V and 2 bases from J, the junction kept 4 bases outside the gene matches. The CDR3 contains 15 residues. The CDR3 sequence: CASSRTSGSAYEQYF. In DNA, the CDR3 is TGTGCCAGCTCGAGGACTAGCGGGAGCGCCTACGAGCAGTACTTC.

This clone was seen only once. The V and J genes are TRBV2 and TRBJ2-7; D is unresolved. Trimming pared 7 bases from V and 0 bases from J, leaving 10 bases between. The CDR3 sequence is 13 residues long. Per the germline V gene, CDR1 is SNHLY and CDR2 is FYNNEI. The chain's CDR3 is CASIFGLSYEQYF. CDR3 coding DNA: TGTGCCAGCATTTTCGGGCTCTCCTACGAGCAGTACTTC.

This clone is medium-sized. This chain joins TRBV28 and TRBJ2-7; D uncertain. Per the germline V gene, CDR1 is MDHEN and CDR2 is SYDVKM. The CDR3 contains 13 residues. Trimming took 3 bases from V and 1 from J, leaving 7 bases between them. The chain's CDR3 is CASSFRGSYEQYF. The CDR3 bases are TGTGCCAGCAGTTTTCGCGGTTCCTACGAGCAGTACTTC.

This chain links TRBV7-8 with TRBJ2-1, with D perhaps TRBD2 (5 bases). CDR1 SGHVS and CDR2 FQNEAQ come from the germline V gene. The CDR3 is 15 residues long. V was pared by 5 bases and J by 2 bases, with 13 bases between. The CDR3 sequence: CASSPDPSPYNEQFF. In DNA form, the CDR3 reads TGTGCCAGCAGCCCGGACCCTAGCCCCTACAATGAGCAGTTCTTC.

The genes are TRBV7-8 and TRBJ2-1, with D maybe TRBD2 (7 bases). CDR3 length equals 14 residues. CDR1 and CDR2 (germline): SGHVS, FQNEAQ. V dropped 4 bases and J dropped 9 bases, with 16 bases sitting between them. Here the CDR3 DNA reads TGTGCCAGCAGCTCGCGAACAGGGAGGGGTGAGCAGTTCTTC. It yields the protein CASSSRTGRGEQFF.

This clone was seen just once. The CDR3 loop reads CASSPVGGPATDTQYF. The CDR3 DNA sequence: TGTGCCAGCTCACCAGTCGGGGGGCCGGCGACAGATACGCAGTATTTT. The chain employs TRBV18 and TRBJ2-3, with TRBD2 as a possible D gene (7 bases). CDR1 KGHSH and CDR2 LQKENI come from the germline V gene. This CDR3 contains 16 residues. The V end lost 2 bases, the J end lost 3 bases, and 15 bases lay between the germline ends.

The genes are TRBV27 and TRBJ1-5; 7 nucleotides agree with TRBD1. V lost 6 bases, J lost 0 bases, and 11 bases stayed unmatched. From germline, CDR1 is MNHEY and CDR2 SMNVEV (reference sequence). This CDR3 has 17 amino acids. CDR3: CASRPRTGPISNQPQHF. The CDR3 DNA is TGTGCCAGCAGACCGAGGACAGGACCAATTAGCAATCAGCCCCAGCATTTT.

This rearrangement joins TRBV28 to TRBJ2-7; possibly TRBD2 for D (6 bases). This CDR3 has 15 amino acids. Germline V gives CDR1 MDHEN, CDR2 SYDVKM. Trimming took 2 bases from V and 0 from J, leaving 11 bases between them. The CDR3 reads CASSLGGSRSYEQYF. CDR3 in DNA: TGTGCCAGCAGTTTAGGGGGGTCCCGCTCCTACGAGCAGTACTTC.

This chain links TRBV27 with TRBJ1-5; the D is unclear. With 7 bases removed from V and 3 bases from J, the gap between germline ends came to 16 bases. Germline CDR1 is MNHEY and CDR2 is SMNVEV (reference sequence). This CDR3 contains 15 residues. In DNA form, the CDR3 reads TGTGCCAGCACCTCGACACCCAGCCTCAATCAGCCCCAGCATTTT. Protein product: CASTSTPSLNQPQHF.

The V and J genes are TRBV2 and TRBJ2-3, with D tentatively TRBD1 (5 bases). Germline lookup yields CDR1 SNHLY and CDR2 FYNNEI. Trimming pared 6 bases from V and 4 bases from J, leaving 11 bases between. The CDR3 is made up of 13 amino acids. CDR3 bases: TGTGCCAGCAGGATGGACATTTCAGATACGCAGTATTTT. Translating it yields CASRMDISDTQYF.

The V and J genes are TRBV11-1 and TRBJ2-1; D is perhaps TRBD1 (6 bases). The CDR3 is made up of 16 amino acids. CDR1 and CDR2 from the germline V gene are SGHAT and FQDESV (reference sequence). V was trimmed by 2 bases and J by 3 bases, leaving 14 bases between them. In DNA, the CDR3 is TGTGCCAGCAGCTTAACCTGGTCAGGGGACTACAATGAGCAGTTCTTC. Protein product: CASSLTWSGDYNEQFF.

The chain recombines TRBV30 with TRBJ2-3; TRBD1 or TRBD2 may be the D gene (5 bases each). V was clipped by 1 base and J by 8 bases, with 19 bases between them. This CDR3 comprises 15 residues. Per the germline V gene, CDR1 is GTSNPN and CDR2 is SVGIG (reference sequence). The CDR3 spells CAWSGTRGVFATQYF. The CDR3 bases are TGTGCCTGGAGTGGGACTCGAGGGGTGTTCGCTACGCAGTATTTT.

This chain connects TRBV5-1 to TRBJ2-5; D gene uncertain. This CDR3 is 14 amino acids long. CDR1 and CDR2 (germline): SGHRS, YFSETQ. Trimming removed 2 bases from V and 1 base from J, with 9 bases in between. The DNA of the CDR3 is TGCGCCAGCAGCTTTTTGTCAGCCCAAGAGACCCAGTACTTC. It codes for CASSFLSAQETQYF.

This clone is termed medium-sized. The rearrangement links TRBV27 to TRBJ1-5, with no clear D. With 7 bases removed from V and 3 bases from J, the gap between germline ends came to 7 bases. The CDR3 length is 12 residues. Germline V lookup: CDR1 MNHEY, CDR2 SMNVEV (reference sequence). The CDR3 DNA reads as TGTGCCAGCAAAGGGTTCAATCAGCCCCAGCATTTT. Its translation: CASKGFNQPQHF.

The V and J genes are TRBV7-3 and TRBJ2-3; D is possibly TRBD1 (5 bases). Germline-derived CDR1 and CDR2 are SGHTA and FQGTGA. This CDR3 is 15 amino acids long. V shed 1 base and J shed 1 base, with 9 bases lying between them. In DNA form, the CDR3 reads TGTGCCAGCAGCTTAAGGGGCCAGCGCACAGATACGCAGTATTTT. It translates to CASSLRGQRTDTQYF.

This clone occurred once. This chain's CDR3 is CASTRSGTNTEAFF. The CDR3 DNA reads as TGTGCCAGCACCCGGTCAGGTACAAACACTGAAGCTTTCTTT. This rearrangement joins TRBV6-5 to TRBJ1-1; D is uncertain. Trimming cost V 7 bases and J 2 bases, with 14 bases left between them. This CDR3 is 14 amino acids long. The germline V gene has CDR1 MNHEY and CDR2 SVGAGI.

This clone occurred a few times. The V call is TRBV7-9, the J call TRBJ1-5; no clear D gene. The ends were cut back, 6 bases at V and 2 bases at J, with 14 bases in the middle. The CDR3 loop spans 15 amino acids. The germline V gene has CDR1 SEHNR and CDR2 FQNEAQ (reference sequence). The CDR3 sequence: CASSPTESGNQPQHF. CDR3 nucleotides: TGTGCCAGCAGTCCAACAGAGTCTGGCAATCAGCCCCAGCATTTT.

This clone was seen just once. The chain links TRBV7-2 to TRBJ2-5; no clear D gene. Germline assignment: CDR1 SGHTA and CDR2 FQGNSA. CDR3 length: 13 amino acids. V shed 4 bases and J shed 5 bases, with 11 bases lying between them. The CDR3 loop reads CASSSPGKETQYF. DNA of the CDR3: TGTGCCAGCAGCTCGCCGGGCAAGGAGACCCAGTACTTC.